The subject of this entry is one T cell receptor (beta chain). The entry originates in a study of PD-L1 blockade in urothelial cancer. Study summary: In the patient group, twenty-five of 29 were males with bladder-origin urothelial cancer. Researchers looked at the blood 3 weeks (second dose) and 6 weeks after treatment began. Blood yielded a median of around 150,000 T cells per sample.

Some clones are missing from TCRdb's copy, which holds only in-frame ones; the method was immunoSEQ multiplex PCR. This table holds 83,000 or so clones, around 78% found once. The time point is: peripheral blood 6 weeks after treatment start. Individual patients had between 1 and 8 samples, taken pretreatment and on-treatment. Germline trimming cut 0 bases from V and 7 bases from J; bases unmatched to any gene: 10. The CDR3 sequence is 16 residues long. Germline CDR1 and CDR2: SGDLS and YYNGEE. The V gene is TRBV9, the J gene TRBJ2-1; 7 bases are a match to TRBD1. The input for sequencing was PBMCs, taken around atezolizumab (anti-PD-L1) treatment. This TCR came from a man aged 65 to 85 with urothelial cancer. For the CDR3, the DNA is TGTGCCAGCAGCGTAGTAGGGGGCATGAGTCGGAATGAGCAGTTCTTC. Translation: CASSVVGGMSRNEQFF.